Listed below are T cell receptor beta chains from one sample, sequenced in a study of control samples from healthy donors and cancer patients. Only in-frame clones appear in the TCRdb table, and some are missing; sequencing was by immunoSEQ multiplex PCR. Here the sample spans 150,000 to 200,000 clones, 75% to 95% being singletons. Sample: blood. The origin of the receptors is a woman in her 30s in good health. Each CDR3 is given with its conserved first and last residue. The order of the fields is D gene, J gene, V gene, clone size, CDR3 protein, CDR3 DNA. The D gene is left open where the match is weak. Size tells how often a clone was seen (once, few, many) or the class of an expanded clone, and some rows leave it out.

>NA|TRBJ2-1|TRBV29-1|NA
CSVLLGYNEQFF
TGCAGCGTCCTTCTAGGCTACAATGAGCAGTTCTTC
>NA|TRBJ2-2|TRBV7-8|NA
CASSLEAGATGELFF
TGTGCCAGCAGCTTAGAGGCAGGGGCCACCGGGGAGCTGTTTTTT
>TRBD1|TRBJ2-6|TRBV7-2|NA
CASSLQGAGANVLTF
TGTGCCAGCAGCCTACAGGGGGCTGGGGCCAACGTCCTGACTTTC
>TRBD2|TRBJ2-7|TRBV11-3|once
CASSARLAETYEQYF
TGTGCCAGCAGCGCCAGACTAGCGGAGACCTACGAGCAGTACTTC
>TRBD2|TRBJ2-3|TRBV6-1|NA
CASSERLAGGLLNTDTQYF
TGTGCCAGCAGTGAAAGGTTAGCGGGGGGCCTACTTAACACAGATACGCAGTATTTT
>TRBD1|TRBJ1-1|TRBV11-1|NA
CASSLAQGATEAFF
TGTGCCAGCAGCTTAGCACAGGGGGCTACTGAAGCTTTCTTT
>TRBD1|TRBJ2-1|TRBV29-1|NA
CSAAGTGAYNEQFF
TGCAGCGCTGCCGGGACAGGGGCCTACAATGAGCAGTTCTTC
>TRBD1|TRBJ2-3|TRBV27|NA
CASSWNRGTQYF
TGTGCCAGCAGTTGGAACAGGGGTACGCAGTATTTT
>TRBD1|TRBJ2-3|TRBV5-1|NA
CASSLDQGAIDTQYF
TGCGCCAGCAGCTTGGATCAGGGGGCTATAGATACGCAGTATTTT
>NA|TRBJ1-2|TRBV27|NA
CASSLRPGKNYGYTF
TGTGCCAGCAGTTTAAGGCCTGGCAAGAACTATGGCTACACCTTC
>NA|TRBJ2-7|TRBV10-1|few
CASSETGHSYEQYF
TGCGCCAGCAGTGAGACGGGGCACTCCTACGAGCAGTACTTC
>NA|TRBJ2-6|TRBV30|NA
CAWSIGSGANVLTF
TGTGCCTGGAGTATAGGGTCCGGGGCCAACGTCCTGACTTTC
>NA|TRBJ2-5|TRBV7-3|NA
CASSLLPAQETQYF
TGTGCCAGCAGCTTACTTCCGGCCCAAGAGACCCAGTACTTC
>TRBD2|TRBJ2-3|TRBV4-2|NA
CASSQDVAGGPSDTQYF
TGTGCCAGCAGCCAGGACGTAGCGGGGGGGCCTTCAGATACGCAGTATTTT
>TRBD1|TRBJ2-5|TRBV27|NA
CASSPVGQGKTQYF
TGTGCCAGCAGTCCAGTAGGACAGGGAAAGACCCAGTACTTC
>NA|TRBJ2-3|TRBV3-1/TRBV3-2|NA
CASSRTITDTQYF
TGTGCCAGCAGCCGGACTATCACAGATACGCAGTATTTT
>NA|TRBJ1-4|TRBV7-9|NA
CASSLGGDGNEKLFF
TGTGCCAGCAGCTTAGGCGGGGACGGGAATGAAAAACTGTTTTTT
>NA|TRBJ1-4|TRBV4-1|NA
CASSQRATNEKLFF
TGCGCCAGCAGCCAACGGGCAACTAATGAAAAACTGTTTTTT
>NA|TRBJ1-1|TRBV9|NA
CASSVGGDTEAFF
TGTGCCAGCAGCGTGGGGGGAGACACTGAAGCTTTCTTT
>TRBD1|TRBJ1-5|TRBV2|once
CASSEGTGLYSNQPQHF
TGTGCCAGCAGTGAAGGGACAGGACTTTATAGCAATCAGCCCCAGCATTTT
>TRBD2|TRBJ2-3|TRBV5-1|NA
CASSLGTSGRDPSTDTQYF
TGCGCCAGCAGCTTGGGGACTAGCGGGAGGGACCCTAGCACAGATACGCAGTATTTT
>NA|TRBJ2-1|TRBV27|NA
CASSGYHNEQFF
TGTGCCAGCAGCGGGTACCACAATGAGCAGTTCTTC
>TRBD1|TRBJ1-6|TRBV19|NA
CASRPGQGNSPLHF
TGTGCCAGTAGACCCGGACAGGGCAATTCACCCCTCCACTTT
>TRBD1|TRBJ1-3|TRBV6-1|NA
CASSERTGGRNTIYF
TGTGCCAGCAGTGAACGGACAGGGGGGAGAAACACCATATATTTT
>NA|TRBJ2-6|TRBV6-2/TRBV6-3|NA
CASSGGGAGANVLTF
TGTGCCAGCAGTGGAGGGGGGGCAGGGGCCAACGTCCTGACTTTC
>TRBD1|TRBJ1-5|TRBV2|NA
CASSEVGGGNQPQHF
TGTGCCAGCAGTGAGGTAGGGGGCGGCAATCAGCCCCAGCATTTT
>NA|TRBJ2-1|TRBV4-3|NA
CASSPESTYNEQFF
TGCGCCAGCAGCCCGGAGAGTACCTACAATGAGCAGTTCTTC
>NA|TRBJ1-1|TRBV7-9|NA
CASSPRLSGNTEAFF
TGTGCCAGCAGCCCCCGGTTGTCGGGGAACACTGAAGCTTTCTTT
>NA|TRBJ1-3|TRBV9|once
CASSVGGNTIYF
TGTGCCAGCAGCGTTGGGGGAAACACCATATATTTT
>NA|TRBJ1-1|TRBV3-1/TRBV3-2|few
CASSRSRVTEAFF
TGTGCCAGCAGCCGATCCAGGGTCACTGAAGCTTTCTTT
>TRBD1|TRBJ2-7|TRBV6-6|NA
CASRRQGKEQYF
TGTGCCAGCAGGAGACAGGGTAAAGAGCAGTACTTC
>TRBD1|TRBJ1-4|TRBV5-6|NA
CASSLNRGREKLFF
TGTGCCAGCAGCTTGAACAGGGGTAGGGAAAAACTGTTTTTT
>NA|TRBJ1-4|TRBV21-1|once
CASSKEVENSNEKLFF
TGTGCCAGCAGCAAAGAGGTGGAAAACAGTAATGAAAAACTGTTTTTT
>NA|TRBJ1-1|TRBV7-9|NA
CASSSTGTRGTEAFF
TGTGCCAGCAGCTCTACCGGGACGCGAGGGACTGAAGCTTTCTTT
>NA|TRBJ2-1|TRBV20-1|once
CSARGRGEQFF
TGCAGTGCTAGAGGGAGAGGTGAGCAGTTCTTC
>NA|TRBJ1-5|TRBV18|NA
CASSQGNQPQHF
TGTGCCAGCTCACAGGGCAATCAGCCCCAGCATTTT
>TRBD1|TRBJ2-2|TRBV9|few
CASSGGQGRTGELFF
TGTGCCAGCAGCGGAGGACAGGGTCGCACCGGGGAGCTGTTTTTT
>NA|TRBJ1-6|TRBV6-5|NA
CASIQSSYNSPLHF
TGTGCCAGCATACAGAGCTCCTATAATTCACCCCTCCACTTT
>TRBD2|TRBJ2-1|TRBV4-1|NA
CASSQGGLAGGPSSYNEQFF
TGCGCCAGCAGCCAAGGGGGACTAGCGGGGGGCCCTAGCTCCTACAATGAGCAGTTCTTC
>NA|TRBJ2-1|TRBV14|NA
CASSGQYYNEQFF
TGTGCCAGCAGCGGCCAGTACTACAATGAGCAGTTCTTC
>NA|TRBJ2-1|TRBV28|NA
CASSLWGKGYNEQFF
TGTGCCAGCAGTTTATGGGGTAAGGGCTACAATGAGCAGTTCTTC
>TRBD1|TRBJ1-5|TRBV18|few
CASSRDRGNQPQHF
TGTGCCAGCTCACGGGACAGGGGAAATCAGCCCCAGCATTTT
>NA|TRBJ2-2|TRBV24-1|NA
CATSDHRETGELFF
TGTGCCACCAGTGATCACAGGGAGACCGGGGAGCTGTTTTTT
>TRBD1|TRBJ1-1|TRBV5-1|NA
CASSRTGSNTEAFF
TGCGCCAGCAGTCGGACAGGGAGTAACACTGAAGCTTTCTTT